What follows are 18 T cell receptor beta chains derived from one specimen sequenced in a study of T-cell reconstitution after alpha-beta-depleted transplantation in children. TCRbeta library construction was performed incorporating unique molecular identifiers. TCRdb re-called the PCR reads with MiXCR, one entry per CDR3 protein. The sample contains approximately 490,000 distinct CDR3 sequences, under 12% of which appear only once. The source was PBMCs, collected before TCRalphabeta/CD19-depleted stem cell transplant. These TCRs come from a child younger than 10 with inherited bone marrow failure, due to receive a stem cell transplant.

The sample holds many counts of this clonotype. The J gene is TRBJ2-7, the V gene TRBV6-7; 14 positions match TRBD2. TRBV6-7 is designated an ORF whose function remains uncertain. The CDR3 has 17 residues. J lost 5 bases, V lost 0 bases, and 6 bases had no gene match. CDR3 nucleotide sequence: TGTGCCAGCAGTTACTCAGGGACTAGCGGGAGAGTCCACGAGCAGTACTTC. Its translation is CASSYSGTSGRVHEQYF.

In its sample, this clonotype was seen many times. This chain links TRBV9 with TRBJ1-1; D gene unclear. V was clipped by 0 bases and J by 0 bases, with 6 bases between them. This CDR3 has 14 residues. Germline CDR1 SGDLS, CDR2 YYNGEE. CDR3: CASSVDRMNTEAFF. In nucleotides, the CDR3 is TGTGCCAGCAGCGTAGACAGAATGAACACTGAAGCTTTCTTT.

The CDR3 is CASSYLRPGVPINEQYF. Here the CDR3 DNA reads TGTGCCAGCAGCTACCTAAGGCCGGGGGTCCCAATAAACGAGCAGTACTTC. J is TRBJ2-7 and V is TRBV7-2; a weak D match, TRBD2 (6 bases). The CDR3 is 17 amino acids. The V gene's germline CDR1 is SGHTA and CDR2 FQGNSA. The V gene lost 4 bases and the J gene lost 5 bases, with 24 bases spanning the gap.

A few counts support this clonotype. V gene TRBV5-1 combines with J gene TRBJ2-1, with D possibly matching TRBD2 (5 bases). The CDR3 totals 15 residues. Trimming cost V 0 bases and J 4 bases, with 11 bases left between them. CDR1 is SGHRS, CDR2 YFSETQ, per germline. The CDR3 here is CASSLEGAGYNEQFF. The CDR3 nucleotides are TGCGCCAGCAGCTTGGAGGGAGCCGGGTACAATGAGCAGTTCTTC. The complete variable domain, with remaining parts taken from reference TRBV5-1 and TRBJ2-1, reads KAGVTQTPRYLIKTRGQQVTLSCSPISGHRSVSWYQQTPGQGLQFLFEYFSETQRNKGNFPGRFSGRQFSNSRSEMNVSTLELGDSALYLCASSLEGAGYNEQFFGPGTRLTVL.

This clonotype was recorded many times. The chain has TRBV7-6 and TRBJ1-6; 7 positions agree with TRBD1. This CDR3 spans 14 amino acids. Losses at the gene ends were 6 bases for V and 7 bases for J; bases not matched to a gene: 6. Germline assignment: CDR1 SGHVS and CDR2 FNYEAQ. The CDR3 here is CASSLRDRNSPLHF. CDR3 sequence (DNA): TGTGCCAGCAGTCTAAGGGACAGAAATTCACCCCTCCACTTT.

This clonotype was picked up many times. The chain is built from TRBV27 and TRBJ1-6; 9 positions match TRBD1. The V and J ends lost 4 bases and 6 bases, in that order; junction bases with no gene match: 4. The CDR3 sequence is 15 residues long. Germline CDR1 and CDR2: MNHEY and SMNVEV (reference sequence). This CDR3 reads CASSWTGQGNSPLHF. The CDR3 DNA sequence: TGTGCCAGCAGTTGGACGGGACAGGGTAATTCACCCCTCCACTTT.

In its sample, this clonotype was seen many times. The chain joins TRBV27 to TRBJ1-5; TRBD1 agrees at 7 bases. CDR1 is MNHEY and CDR2 is SMNVEV in the germline V gene (reference sequence). After removal of 6 bases from V and 0 bases from J, the junction contained 8 bases not matched to a gene. The CDR3 extends over 16 amino acids. Written as DNA, the CDR3 is TGTGCCAGCAGCCCCTGGACAGGATATAGCAATCAGCCCCAGCATTTT. Amino acid sequence: CASSPWTGYSNQPQHF.

This clonotype has ten or more counts. The V and J genes are TRBV27 and TRBJ2-1, with 10 bases fitting TRBD1. CDR3 length equals 15 residues. Germline-derived CDR1 and CDR2 are MNHEY and SMNVEV (reference sequence). Trimming at V came to 2 bases and at J to 4 bases, leaving 2 bases not matched to a gene. DNA of the CDR3: TGTGCCAGCAGTTTACAGGGACAGGGGTACAATGAGCAGTTCTTC. This translates into CASSLQGQGYNEQFF.

Concerning this clonotype itself: This may stem from a read error, because a much larger clone lies one nucleotide away. The chain has TRBV20-1 and TRBJ2-7; 14 bases agree with TRBD2. Looked up from germline, CDR1 is DFQATT and CDR2 is SNEGSKA (reference sequence). The CDR3 runs 18 residues. CDR3 loop: CCARGLVGLAGVPHEQYF. The CDR3, as DNA: TGCTGTGCTAGAGGTTTAGTGGGACTAGCGGGAGTTCCCCACGAGCAGTACTTC.

This clonotype occurred a few times. The V gene is TRBV7-8, the J gene TRBJ1-4; D is unresolved. The V gene lost 6 bases and the J gene lost 8 bases, with 13 bases spanning the gap. CDR1 and CDR2 (germline): SGHVS, FQNEAQ. The length of the CDR3 is 13 residues. This chain's CDR3 is CASRGGLVEKLFF. CDR3 DNA: TGTGCCAGCAGGGGCGGCTTAGTAGAAAAACTGTTTTTT.

There are many counts of this clonotype. The chain joins TRBV4-3 to TRBJ2-2; 14 nucleotides agree with TRBD2. CDR1 LGHNA and CDR2 YSLEER come from the germline V gene. Trimming at V came to 3 bases and at J to 7 bases, leaving 4 bases not matched to a gene. The CDR3 has 16 residues. The CDR3 sequence is CASSHRLAGGFGELFF. The CDR3 DNA is TGCGCCAGCAGCCACCGACTAGCGGGAGGGTTCGGGGAGCTGTTTTTT.

This chain joins TRBV24-1 and TRBJ2-1, with 9 bases matching TRBD1. The CDR3 consists of 15 residues. Per the germline V gene, CDR1 is KGHDR and CDR2 is SFDVKD. V lost 4 bases, J lost 8 bases, and 8 bases stayed unmatched. The CDR3: CATSDPGTGKDEQFF. The CDR3 DNA reads as TGTGCCACCAGTGACCCCGGGACAGGGAAGGATGAGCAGTTCTTC.

The sample holds a few counts of this clonotype. This chain links TRBV19 with TRBJ2-7, with D uncertain. This CDR3 has 14 residues. Germline values: CDR1 LNHDA, CDR2 SQIVND (reference sequence). V was shortened by 3 bases and J by 0 bases, with 9 bases between the two germline ends. The CDR3 reads CASSMSVYSYEQYF. The CDR3 bases are TGTGCCAGTAGTATGAGCGTCTACTCCTACGAGCAGTACTTC.

At least ten counts were recorded for this clonotype. This sequence joins TRBV12-3 or TRBV12-4 and TRBJ1-1; D uncertain. V gave up 5 bases and J gave up 7 bases, with 17 bases separating them. The CDR3 covers 14 residues. The CDR3 spells CASSDQPGSVEAFF. The CDR3 DNA follows: TGTGCCAGCAGTGACCAACCCGGGAGTGTTGAAGCTTTCTTT.

This clonotype was counted ten times or more. This sequence joins TRBV27 and TRBJ2-1; 9 bases match TRBD1. The J segment lost 14 bases and the V segment lost 4 bases, leaving 6 bases of the junction unmatched. CDR3 size: 12 residues. Germline assignment: CDR1 MNHEY and CDR2 SMNVEV (reference sequence). The CDR3 loop is CASSSSTGGEFF. DNA for the CDR3: TGTGCCAGCAGTTCCTCGACAGGGGGGGAGTTCTTC.

This clonotype was detected a few times. The rearrangement links TRBV27 to TRBJ1-2, with D perhaps TRBD1 (5 bases). The germline V and J ends were trimmed by 4 bases and 1 base, with 10 bases remaining between them. Germline V gene data show CDR1 as MNHEY and CDR2 as SMNVEV (reference sequence). The CDR3 spans 14 residues. For the CDR3, the DNA is TGTGCCAGCAGTTATGGGAGGGGTAACTATGGCTACACCTTC. Protein product: CASSYGRGNYGYTF.

This clonotype was seen many times. The genes are TRBV27 and TRBJ2-7, with D possibly TRBD1 on 5 matching bases. V was pared by 5 bases and J by 0 bases, with 17 bases between. The CDR3 consists of 16 residues. Looked up from germline, CDR1 is MNHEY and CDR2 is SMNVEV (reference sequence). The CDR3 region is CASSPSQGPSSYEQYF. In DNA, the CDR3 is TGTGCCAGCAGTCCCTCGCAGGGCCCCAGCTCCTACGAGCAGTACTTC.

This clonotype has more than one count but fewer than ten. The rearrangement joins TRBV4-3 to TRBJ1-1; no firm D call. CDR3 length equals 15 residues. V was trimmed by 1 base and J by 0 bases, leaving 9 bases between them. The germline V gene encodes CDR1 LGHNA and CDR2 YSLEER. The CDR3: CASSQVGVMNTEAFF. CDR3 nucleotide sequence: TGCGCCAGCAGCCAAGTAGGAGTCATGAACACTGAAGCTTTCTTT.